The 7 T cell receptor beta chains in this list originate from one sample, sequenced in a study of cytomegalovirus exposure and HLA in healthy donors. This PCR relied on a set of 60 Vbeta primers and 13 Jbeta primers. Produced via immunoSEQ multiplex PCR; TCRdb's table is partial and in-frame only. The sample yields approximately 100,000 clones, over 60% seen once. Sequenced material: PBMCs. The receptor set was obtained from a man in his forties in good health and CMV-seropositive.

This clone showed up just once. CDR3 loop: CASRTTGFEPQHF. The CDR3 nucleotides read TGTGCCAGCAGGACCACAGGGTTTGAGCCCCAGCATTTT. The gene calls are TRBV2 and TRBJ1-5; D possibly corresponds to TRBD1 (6 bases). Germline CDR1 is SNHLY and CDR2 is FYNNEI. This CDR3 spans 13 amino acids. Trimming shortened V by 6 bases and J by 8 bases, and 14 bases separated the two germline ends.

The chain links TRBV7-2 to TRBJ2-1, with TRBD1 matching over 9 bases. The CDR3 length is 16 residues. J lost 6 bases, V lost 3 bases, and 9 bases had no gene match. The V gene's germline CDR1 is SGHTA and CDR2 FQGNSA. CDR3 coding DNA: TGTGCCAGCAGCTTCGCGGGGACAGGGCATGGCAATGAGCAGTTCTTC. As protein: CASSFAGTGHGNEQFF.

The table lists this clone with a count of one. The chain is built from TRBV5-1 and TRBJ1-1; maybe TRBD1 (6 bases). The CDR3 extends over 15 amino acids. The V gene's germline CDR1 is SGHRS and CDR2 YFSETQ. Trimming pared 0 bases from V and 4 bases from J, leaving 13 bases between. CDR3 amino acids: CASSLGSGVSTEAFF. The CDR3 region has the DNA TGCGCCAGCAGCTTGGGTTCAGGGGTGAGCACTGAAGCTTTCTTT.

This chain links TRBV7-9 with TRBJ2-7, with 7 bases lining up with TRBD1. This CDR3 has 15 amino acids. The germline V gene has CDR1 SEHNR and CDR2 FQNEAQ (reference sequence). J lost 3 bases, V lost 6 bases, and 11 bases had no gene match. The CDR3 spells CASSSTAWDSYEQYF. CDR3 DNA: TGTGCCAGCAGTTCCACGGCGTGGGACAGCTACGAGCAGTACTTC.

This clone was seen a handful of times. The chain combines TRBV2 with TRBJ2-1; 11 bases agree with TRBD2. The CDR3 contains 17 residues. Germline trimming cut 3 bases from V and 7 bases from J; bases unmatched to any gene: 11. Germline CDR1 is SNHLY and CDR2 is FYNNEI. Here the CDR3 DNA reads TGTGCCAGCAGTGACCGACTAGCGGGGACGGTAAAAAATGAGCAGTTCTTC. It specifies CASSDRLAGTVKNEQFF.

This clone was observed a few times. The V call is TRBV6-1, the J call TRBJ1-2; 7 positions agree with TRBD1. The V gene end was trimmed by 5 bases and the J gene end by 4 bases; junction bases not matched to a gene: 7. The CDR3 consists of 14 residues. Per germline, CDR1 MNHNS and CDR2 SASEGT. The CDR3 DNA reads TGTGCCAGCAGTAAAAACAGGGGCCGCTATGGCTACACCTTC. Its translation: CASSKNRGRYGYTF.

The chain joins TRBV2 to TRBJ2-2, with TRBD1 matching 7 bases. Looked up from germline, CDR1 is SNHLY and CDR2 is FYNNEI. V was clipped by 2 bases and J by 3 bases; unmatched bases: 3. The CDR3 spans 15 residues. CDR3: CASSEWDRDTGELFF. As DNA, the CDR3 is TGTGCCAGCAGTGAATGGGACAGAGACACCGGGGAGCTGTTTTTT.